This T cell receptor (beta chain) was obtained from a study of blood T cell repertoires in COVID-19. Study information: The cDNA or gDNA used as material had been derived from T cells, B-cell-depleted T cells, or PBMCs.

Authors' analysis steps: By means of reference gene primer amplification, nucleated cell counts were estimated. Data came from immunoSEQ multiplex PCR; TCRdb stores just in-frame clones and leaves some out. Clone size and V and J calls were adopted from that table, with D and trimming inferred from the DNA. The data contain some 180,000 clones, around 80% of them singletons. V was pared by 8 bases and J by 0 bases, with 8 bases between. Germline V gene data show CDR1 as MNHEY and CDR2 as SMNVEV (reference sequence). The CDR3 contains 13 residues. The sequenced sample consisted of peripheral blood. The chain recombines TRBV27 with TRBJ1-3, with TRBD1 as a possible D gene (6 bases). The sequence was obtained from a man in his fifties or sixties with acute or convalescent COVID-19. The CDR3 nucleotides are TGTGCCAGCGGGACACTCTCTGGAAACACCATATATTTT. It translates to CASGTLSGNTIYF.